The clone carrying this T cell receptor beta chain was found a few times. Antigen specificity is unknown. The data derive from a study of T cells in Graves' hyperthyroidism and ophthalmopathy. Points from the study as a whole: A 13 V-J signature model discriminated ophthalmopathy versus stable hyperthyroidism.

For the diagnoses, clinical symptoms, serum thyroxine and TRAb, thyroid ultrasound and orbital computed tomography were used. The germline V gene has CDR1 ENHRY and CDR2 SYGVKD. Trimming stripped 0 bases from V and 5 bases from J, with 8 bases between. The CDR3 runs 13 residues. Amplification of TCR beta CDR3 regions used RNA as the template. Carried out on the TCR CDR3, a first-round RT-PCR used the HTBI primer set. TCRdb redid the calling of the multiplex PCR reads with MiXCR, one entry per CDR3 protein. This table holds 250,000 to 300,000 distinct CDR3 sequences, 15% to 20% found once. The sequenced sample consisted of blood. The sequence came from a man aged 50-60 years with Graves' ophthalmopathy. This rearrangement joins TRBV10-3 to TRBJ2-7; D call uncertain. DNA of the CDR3: TGTGCCATCAGTGAGTCTTTTCGGGACGAGCAGTACTTC. Protein product: CAISESFRDEQYF.